This T cell receptor (beta chain) was recovered during a study of cytomegalovirus exposure and HLA in healthy donors. Study-level findings and limits: Within an earlier analysis, most TCR beta V segments proved productive either about 87% or about 30% of the time.

Amplification used 60 Vbeta primers and 13 Jbeta primers. Clones were read by immunoSEQ multiplex PCR, and TCRdb kept only the in-frame ones, dropping some. The table records approximately 210,000 clones, around 74% of them present only once. A note on this clone: The target antigen is unknown.

The germline gives CDR1 MNHNY, CDR2 SVGAGI (reference sequence). V was clipped by 4 bases and J by 5 bases; unmatched bases: 13. The CDR3 extends over 16 amino acids. This clonotype was obtained from a girl aged 10 to 17 in good health and CMV-seropositive. Sequencing used PBMCs. The rearrangement joins TRBV6-6 to TRBJ2-7; 8 bases line up with TRBD1. As DNA, the CDR3 is TGTGCCAGCAGTTGGGCCGGGACAGGCTTACTCGACGAGCAGTACTTC. Translated: CASSWAGTGLLDEQYF.